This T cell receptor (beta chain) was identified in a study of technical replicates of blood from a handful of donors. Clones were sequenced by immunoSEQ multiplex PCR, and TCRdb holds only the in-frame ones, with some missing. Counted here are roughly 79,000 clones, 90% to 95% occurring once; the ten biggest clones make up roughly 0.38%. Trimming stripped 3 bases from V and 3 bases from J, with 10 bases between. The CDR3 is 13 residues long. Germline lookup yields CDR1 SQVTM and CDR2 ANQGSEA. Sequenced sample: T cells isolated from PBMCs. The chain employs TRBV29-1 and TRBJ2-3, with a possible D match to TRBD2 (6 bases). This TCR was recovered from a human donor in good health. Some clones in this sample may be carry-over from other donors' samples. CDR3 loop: CSVERGLTDTQYF. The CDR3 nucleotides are TGCAGCGTTGAGCGGGGTTTAACAGATACGCAGTATTTT.